The 25 T cell receptor beta chains given below trace back to one sample, sequenced in a study of naive and memory T cell subsets. Two oligonucleotides, mixed equimolar, formed the beta constant-region primer covering TRBC1 and TRBC2. TCRdb itself ran the UMI-ligation and nested PCR reads through MiXCR, one entry per CDR3 protein. Of about 150,000 distinct CDR3 sequences in the sample, over 15% were seen once. The specimen sequenced was naive CD4+ T cells from blood. The receptors here all came from a human donor in good health.

V and J are TRBV27 and TRBJ1-1, with TRBD1 identical over 9 bases. Looked up from germline, CDR1 is MNHEY and CDR2 is SMNVEV (reference sequence). The trim removed 8 bases at V and 8 bases at J, leaving 21 bases unmatched. The CDR3 extends over 17 amino acids. DNA for the CDR3: TGTGCCAGCGGAAGGACAGGGGTCTTAGTAGGTCGGATGGAAGCTTTCTTT. It is translated as CASGRTGVLVGRMEAFF.

There are many counts of this clonotype. The CDR3 protein is CSARDRRKNTEAFF. The DNA for the CDR3 is TGCAGTGCTAGAGACCGGCGGAAGAACACTGAAGCTTTCTTT. V is TRBV20-1 and J is TRBJ1-1; unclear D gene. Germline CDR1 reads DFQATT; CDR2 reads SNEGSKA (reference sequence). This CDR3 has 14 residues. Trimming cost V 0 bases and J 1 base, with 9 bases left between them.

The chain couples TRBV24-1 to TRBJ2-1; 12 bases are shared with TRBD2. Germline lookup yields CDR1 KGHDR and CDR2 SFDVKD. V dropped 5 bases and J dropped 5; count of bases not matched to a gene: 6. This CDR3 is built from 16 residues. In DNA form, the CDR3 reads TGTGCCACCAGTGCGCCCAGACTAGCGGGAGACAATGAGCAGTTCTTC. As protein: CATSAPRLAGDNEQFF.

The chain carries TRBV2 and TRBJ2-3, with 8 bases that match TRBD1. Germline CDR1 and CDR2: SNHLY and FYNNEI. This CDR3 comprises 15 residues. V dropped 7 bases and J dropped 0; count of bases not matched to a gene: 6. CDR3 sequence reads: CASTLDRASTDTQYF. The CDR3 region has the DNA TGTGCCAGCACCCTGGACAGGGCTAGCACAGATACGCAGTATTTT.

This clonotype was recorded a few times. The rearrangement joins TRBV5-1 to TRBJ2-1; 7 nucleotides agree with TRBD2. Germline V lookup: CDR1 SGHRS, CDR2 YFSETQ. The CDR3 runs 16 residues. J gave up 4 bases and V 1 base, and 8 bases lay outside the gene matches. The CDR3 loop reads CASSLRPGGFYNEQFF. The CDR3 nucleotides read TGCGCCAGCAGCTTGAGGCCGGGAGGTTTTTACAATGAGCAGTTCTTC.

This clonotype appeared a few times. The chain has TRBV11-2 and TRBJ1-6; the D gene is possibly TRBD1 (6 bases). The V end was cut by 3 bases, the J end by 9 bases, with 18 bases between. Germline V lookup: CDR1 SGHAT, CDR2 FQNNGV. CDR3 size: 16 residues. CDR3 DNA: TGTGCCAGCAGCTTGGTATTGTCAGGGGCGGTTTCACCCCTCCACTTT. As protein: CASSLVLSGAVSPLHF.

The rearrangement links TRBV6-5 to TRBJ1-1; 7 bases match TRBD1. The V segment lost 6 bases and the J segment 1 base; nucleotides outside the gene matches: 8. The CDR3 is made up of 15 amino acids. The germline V gene encodes CDR1 MNHEY and CDR2 SVGAGI. CDR3 in amino acids: CASRSTDRENTEAFF. The DNA of the CDR3 is TGTGCCAGCAGATCCACCGACAGGGAGAACACTGAAGCTTTCTTT.

CDR3 DNA sequence: TGTGCCAGCAGTCAGGGACTAGCGAGGACCGGGGAGCTGTTTTTT. Protein product: CASSQGLARTGELFF. The chain is built from TRBV27 and TRBJ2-2, with TRBD2 matching 10 bases. CDR1 and CDR2 (germline): MNHEY, SMNVEV (reference sequence). The trim removed 5 bases at V and 5 bases at J, leaving 5 bases unmatched. There are 15 residues in the CDR3.

The table lists this clonotype with a few counts. The V gene is TRBV7-9, the J gene TRBJ1-2; D is ambiguous. Trimming cost V 5 bases and J 6 bases, with 7 bases left between them. CDR3 length: 11 amino acids. Germline V gives CDR1 SEHNR, CDR2 FQNEAQ (reference sequence). The CDR3 region has the DNA TGTGCCAGCAGCCTAGAAAATGGCTACACCTTC. This translates into CASSLENGYTF.

The chain combines TRBV30 with TRBJ2-5; TRBD2 aligns across 13 bases. Germline CDR1 GTSNPN, CDR2 SVGIG (reference sequence). V lost 2 bases, J lost 5 bases, and 2 bases stayed unmatched. This CDR3 region has 14 residues. CDR3 sequence (DNA): TGTGCCTGGAGTTCGGGACTAGCGGGGGAGACCCAGTACTTC. Its protein product is CAWSSGLAGETQYF.

This clonotype was seen a handful of times. This chain links TRBV7-8 with TRBJ1-1; D might be TRBD1 (6 bases). This CDR3 contains 15 residues. V was pared by 1 base and J by 1 base, with 10 bases between. CDR1 and CDR2 from the germline V gene are SGHVS and FQNEAQ. The CDR3 sequence is CASSLVSDRNTEAFF. DNA for the CDR3: TGTGCCAGCAGCTTAGTTTCGGACAGGAACACTGAAGCTTTCTTT.

The V call is TRBV29-1, the J call TRBJ2-1; weak D call: TRBD2 (6 bases). V lost 3 bases and J lost 4, with 16 bases in between. CDR1 and CDR2 (germline): SQVTM, ANQGSEA. This CDR3 region has 15 residues. The CDR3 loop reads CSVELLTGDYNEQFF. CDR3 DNA sequence: TGCAGCGTTGAGCTGTTGACGGGGGATTACAATGAGCAGTTCTTC.

This clonotype was observed many times. V usage is TRBV19 and J usage is TRBJ1-5; D gene ambiguous. CDR1 and CDR2 from the germline V gene are LNHDA and SQIVND (reference sequence). The CDR3 has 13 residues. Trimming shortened V by 3 bases and J by 7 bases, and 10 bases separated the two germline ends. CDR3 in DNA: TGTGCCAGTAGTATCGCGGTCCGGCAGCCCCAGCATTTT. This gives the protein CASSIAVRQPQHF.

This clonotype occurred a few times. The chain is built from TRBV6-6 and TRBJ2-7; 7 bases agree with TRBD2. The junction had 8 bases not matched to a gene; V was cut back by 8 bases and J by 4 bases. The germline CDR1 and CDR2 sequences are MNHNY and SVGAGI (reference sequence). CDR3 length: 13 residues. For the CDR3, the DNA is TGTGCCAGCCAACTAGCGCGGACTTACGAGCAGTACTTC. Translation: CASQLARTYEQYF.

The V gene is TRBV19, the J gene TRBJ2-7; 9 nucleotides line up with TRBD2. The CDR3 is 15 residues long. Trimming removed 6 bases from V and 3 bases from J; junction bases left unmatched: 9. CDR1 is LNHDA and CDR2 is SQIVND in the germline V gene (reference sequence). Here the CDR3 DNA reads TGTGCCAGTAGCCTTGGGCGGGAGGGCCACTACGAGCAGTACTTC. This translates into CASSLGREGHYEQYF.

In this sample, this clonotype turned up a few times. The chain uses TRBV5-5 and TRBJ2-7, with D tentatively TRBD1 (5 bases). CDR1 is SGHKS and CDR2 is YYEKEE in the germline V gene (reference sequence). CDR3 size: 14 residues. V was cut by 4 bases and J by 3 bases, with 14 bases left in between. The CDR3 here is CASSQTAGGYEQYF. The CDR3 DNA sequence: TGTGCCAGCAGCCAGACAGCCGGCGGCTACGAGCAGTACTTC.

This clonotype was detected many times. This chain's CDR3 is CSASPVAGGPTYEQYF. In DNA, the CDR3 is TGCAGTGCTAGTCCCGTAGCGGGAGGCCCAACCTACGAGCAGTACTTC. The chain employs TRBV20-1 and TRBJ2-7; 10 positions match TRBD2. This CDR3 comprises 16 residues. V lost 3 bases and J lost 2; bases outside the gene matches: 10. Germline V gene lookup returns CDR1 DFQATT and CDR2 SNEGSKA (reference sequence).

This chain joins TRBV6-2 or TRBV6-3 and TRBJ2-7; tentatively, D is TRBD1 (6 bases). The CDR3 consists of 14 residues. Per germline, CDR1 MNHEY and CDR2 SVGEGT. V was clipped by 2 bases and J by 3 bases, with 11 bases between them. CDR3 residues: CASSYTGQHYEQYF. CDR3 nucleotides: TGTGCCAGCAGTTACACCGGACAGCACTACGAGCAGTACTTC.

This clonotype turned up a few times. The CDR3: CASSRRGIHEQYF. In nucleotides, the CDR3 is TGTGCCAGCAGCCGCCGGGGCATCCACGAGCAGTACTTC. The chain carries TRBV12-3 or TRBV12-4 and TRBJ2-7; D is tentatively TRBD1 or TRBD2 (5 bases each). Trimming took off 6 bases at V and 5 bases at J, with 14 bases between the two ends. The CDR3 has 13 amino acids.

The gene calls are TRBV12-3 or TRBV12-4 and TRBJ1-2; 8 bases match TRBD1. V was pared by 6 bases and J by 8 bases, with 8 bases of the junction left unmatched. The CDR3 runs to 13 residues. CDR3 sequence: CASRQQGAGGYTF. The CDR3 nucleotides are TGTGCCAGCAGGCAGCAGGGGGCCGGCGGCTACACCTTC.

This clonotype has more than one count but fewer than ten. The chain has TRBV14 and TRBJ2-7, with 7 bases matching TRBD2. Germline V gene sequence: CDR1 SGHDN, CDR2 FVKESK. The length of the CDR3 is 15 residues. With V trimmed by 3 bases and J by 2 bases, 7 bases remained unmatched. CDR3: CASSQSLGGPYEQYF. CDR3 in DNA: TGTGCCAGCAGCCAGTCCCTGGGAGGGCCCTACGAGCAGTACTTC.

This clonotype was counted between two and nine times. The V call is TRBV7-2, the J call TRBJ2-7, with 9 bases lining up with TRBD2. V gave up 2 bases and J gave up 2 bases; unmatched junction bases: 1. CDR3 length equals 14 residues. Germline V gives CDR1 SGHTA, CDR2 FQGNSA. The DNA for the CDR3 is TGTGCCAGCAGCTTACTAGCGGGAACCTACGAGCAGTACTTC. Protein product: CASSLLAGTYEQYF.

In its sample, this clonotype was seen a few times. This rearrangement joins TRBV11-2 to TRBJ2-7; 8 nucleotides match TRBD2. V dropped 9 bases and J dropped 3; count of bases not matched to a gene: 10. Germline CDR1 and CDR2: SGHAT and FQNNGV. The CDR3 has 14 amino acids. The DNA for the CDR3 is TGTGCCAGTTCAGCGGGAGTCCCCTTCTACGAGCAGTACTTC. Translation gives CASSAGVPFYEQYF.

The table lists this clonotype with a few counts. J is TRBJ1-1 and V is TRBV6-4; 9 bases fit TRBD1. The J segment lost 7 bases and the V segment lost 5 bases, leaving 5 bases of the junction unmatched. Germline V gene lookup returns CDR1 MRHNA and CDR2 SNTAGT. CDR3 length: 13 amino acids. CDR3 in amino acids: CASSSGQGGEAFF. The CDR3 DNA is TGTGCCAGCAGTTCGGGACAGGGTGGTGAAGCTTTCTTT.

Of note for this clonotype: The DNA is omitted, as the CDR3 cannot be located on it reliably, and the CDR3 follows TCRdb's listing. J is TRBJ2-2 and V is TRBV5-5. Per the germline V gene, CDR1 is SGHKS and CDR2 is YYEKEE (reference sequence). The CDR3 comprises 15 residues, both ends counted. Here the CDR3 reads CASSLDSFGAGELFF.